A single sample is the source of the 22 T cell receptor beta chains below, sequenced in a study of T cells in Graves' hyperthyroidism and ophthalmopathy. RNA transcripts served as the template for amplifying TCR beta CDR3 regions. Primed by the HTBI set, a first-round RT-PCR was run on the TCR CDR3. TCRdb recomputed calls from the multiplex PCR reads with MiXCR, one row per CDR3 protein. The data show some 420,000 distinct CDR3 sequences, roughly 15% seen once. Input material: blood. These receptors were obtained from a woman aged 18-29 years with Graves' hyperthyroidism.

Many counts were recorded for this clonotype. The chain recombines TRBV28 with TRBJ2-1, with D perhaps being TRBD1 or TRBD2 (5 bases each). The V end lost 6 bases, the J end lost 1 base, and 28 bases lay between the germline ends. The germline V gene encodes CDR1 MDHEN and CDR2 SYDVKM. The CDR3 runs to 20 residues. Here the CDR3 DNA reads TGTGCCAGCAGCCTTTTTAAGACGTCGGGACCGAGGGGTTCCTACAATGAGCAGTTCTTC. Amino acids: CASSLFKTSGPRGSYNEQFF.

Notes on this clonotype: One end of the junction does not line up with germline, which may come from a read error. The chain employs TRBV6-4 and TRBJ2-7; 7 bases fit TRBD1. This CDR3 contains 15 residues. Germline V gene data show CDR1 as MRHNA and CDR2 as SNTAGT. The CDR3 region is CASSEEGGKTYEQYF. The CDR3, as DNA: TGTGCCAGCAGTGAAGAAGGGGGCAAGACCTATGAGCAGTACTTC.

This clonotype was counted many times. V gene TRBV28 combines with J gene TRBJ1-5, with 7 bases aligning to TRBD1. The germline gives CDR1 MDHEN, CDR2 SYDVKM. The CDR3 length is 16 residues. After removal of 4 bases from V and 0 bases from J, the junction contained 6 bases not matched to a gene. The CDR3 DNA reads as TGTGCCAGCAGTTCCTTGGACAGGAGTAGCAATCAGCCCCAGCATTTT. It yields the protein CASSSLDRSSNQPQHF.

The table lists this clonotype with many counts. This chain connects TRBV11-1 to TRBJ2-5, with 9 bases that match TRBD2. The CDR3 is made up of 14 amino acids. The trim removed 5 bases at V and 4 bases at J, leaving 5 bases unmatched. The V gene's germline CDR1 is SGHAT and CDR2 FQDESV (reference sequence). For the CDR3, the DNA is TGTGCCAGCAGCCCCTTGACTAGCGGAGAGACCCAGTACTTC. This encodes CASSPLTSGETQYF.

At least ten counts were recorded for this clonotype. The genes are TRBV29-1 and TRBJ2-7; D gene uncertain. V was trimmed by 4 bases and J by 3 bases, leaving 7 bases between them. This CDR3 region has 11 residues. Germline V lookup: CDR1 SQVTM, CDR2 ANQGSEA. CDR3 in amino acids: CSVGTVYEQYF. In nucleotides, the CDR3 is TGCAGCGTTGGCACGGTCTACGAGCAGTACTTC.

This clonotype has at least ten counts. The chain employs TRBV29-1 and TRBJ2-5, with TRBD1 matching 7 bases. Germline values: CDR1 SQVTM, CDR2 ANQGSEA. The length of the CDR3 is 12 residues. The ends lost 6 bases at V and 1 base at J; junction bases unmatched: 2. The CDR3 is CSVRTGQETQYF. CDR3 nucleotide sequence: TGCAGCGTCCGGACAGGCCAAGAGACCCAGTACTTC.

The V call is TRBV9, the J call TRBJ2-7; 8 bases line up with TRBD2. The CDR3 covers 13 residues. The V gene's germline CDR1 is SGDLS and CDR2 YYNGEE. The V gene end was trimmed by 6 bases and the J gene end by 3 bases; junction bases not matched to a gene: 5. CDR3 sequence: CASNREGVYEQYF. The CDR3 nucleotides read TGTGCCAGCAATCGGGAGGGAGTCTACGAGCAGTACTTC.

This clonotype was observed many times. The chain carries TRBV12-3 or TRBV12-4 and TRBJ2-2, with 12 nucleotides matching TRBD2. The CDR3 sequence is 17 residues long. Unmatched junction bases numbered 8, after V lost 6 bases and J lost 3 bases. In nucleotides, the CDR3 is TGTGCCAGCAGGCCCTTGCGACTAGCGGGAGACACCGGGGAGCTGTTTTTT. It translates to CASRPLRLAGDTGELFF.

This clonotype occurred many times. The chain carries TRBV28 and TRBJ2-1, with no clear D. Germline V gene data show CDR1 as MDHEN and CDR2 as SYDVKM. The CDR3 covers 13 residues. Trimming stripped 5 bases from V and 9 bases from J, with 14 bases between. CDR3 amino acids: CASSQLSYFEQFF. CDR3 nucleotide sequence: TGTGCCAGCAGTCAGCTTAGCTACTTTGAGCAGTTCTTC.

This clonotype was observed a few times. This sequence joins TRBV6-2 or TRBV6-3 and TRBJ2-1, with 7 bases aligning to TRBD1. V was pared by 5 bases and J by 9 bases, with 7 bases of the junction left unmatched. Germline CDR1 MNHEY, CDR2 SVGEGT. The CDR3 contains 13 residues. The CDR3 protein is CASSRQGRGEQFF. In DNA, the CDR3 is TGTGCCAGCAGTCGACAGGGTCGGGGTGAGCAGTTCTTC.

This clonotype was detected only once. The J gene is TRBJ2-7, the V gene TRBV29-1; 12 nucleotides agree with TRBD2. This CDR3 is built from 14 residues. With V trimmed by 6 bases and J by 5 bases, 8 bases remained unmatched. In germline, CDR1 is SQVTM, CDR2 ANQGSEA. The CDR3 loop is CSVGKGLAGNEQYF. The CDR3 region has the DNA TGCAGCGTGGGAAAAGGACTAGCGGGAAACGAGCAGTACTTC.

This clonotype has a count of ten or more. V usage is TRBV6-1 and J usage is TRBJ1-1; unclear D gene. Germline V lookup: CDR1 MNHNS, CDR2 SASEGT. The CDR3 covers 13 residues. The germline V and J ends were trimmed by 5 bases and 1 base, with 8 bases remaining between them. Here the CDR3 DNA reads TGTGCCAGCAGTTCGTACAGGAACACTGAAGCTTTCTTT. It yields the protein CASSSYRNTEAFF.

Ten or more counts support this clonotype. CDR3 loop: CSVSGLGLYTYEQYF. In DNA form, the CDR3 reads TGCAGCGTTTCAGGCCTAGGACTCTATACCTACGAGCAGTACTTC. The V call is TRBV29-1, the J call TRBJ2-7, with D possibly matching TRBD2 (5 bases). Trimming took 5 bases from V and 2 from J, leaving 19 bases between them. CDR1 is SQVTM and CDR2 is ANQGSEA in the germline V gene. This CDR3 has 15 amino acids.

The chain recombines TRBV19 with TRBJ2-6; D remains unclear. Germline lookup yields CDR1 LNHDA and CDR2 SQIVND (reference sequence). V gave up 10 bases and J gave up 1 base, with 8 bases separating them. The CDR3 consists of 13 residues. The CDR3 coding sequence is TGTGCCATAAGGGAATCTGGGGCCAACGTCCTGACTTTC. This encodes CAIRESGANVLTF.

At least ten counts were recorded for this clonotype. The genes are TRBV7-9 and TRBJ2-7, with TRBD2 matching over 9 bases. The CDR3 spans 14 residues. The germline gives CDR1 SEHNR, CDR2 FQNEAQ (reference sequence). Trimming removed 5 bases from V and 0 bases from J; junction bases left unmatched: 2. This CDR3 is CASSGGRASYEQYF. The CDR3, as DNA: TGTGCCAGCAGCGGCGGGAGGGCCTCCTACGAGCAGTACTTC.

This clonotype has a count of ten or more. The V gene is TRBV5-8, the J gene TRBJ2-3; 7 bases match TRBD1. V gave up 4 bases and J gave up 3 bases; unmatched junction bases: 8. The CDR3 covers 15 residues. Germline CDR1 is SGHTS and CDR2 is YDEGEE. CDR3 coding DNA: TGTGCCAGCAGCCTACAGGGGAGTGTAACAGATACGCAGTATTTT. This gives the protein CASSLQGSVTDTQYF.

The CDR3 here is CASSYGQGGWGDTQYF. CDR3 in DNA: TGTGCCAGCAGTTACGGACAGGGAGGTTGGGGGGATACGCAGTATTTT. The chain couples TRBV5-5 to TRBJ2-3; 8 bases line up with TRBD1. The CDR3 length is 16 residues. Germline lookup yields CDR1 SGHKS and CDR2 YYEKEE (reference sequence). V gave up 5 bases and J gave up 6 bases; unmatched junction bases: 14.

This clonotype was seen more than once but under ten times. The rearrangement joins TRBV20-1 to TRBJ1-3; no firm D call. Germline CDR1 DFQATT, CDR2 SNEGSKA (reference sequence). Trimming removed 0 bases at V and 1 base at J, with 7 bases between. The CDR3 is 14 residues long. Here the CDR3 DNA reads TGCAGTGCTAGAGATCGTCATTCTGGAAACACCATATATTTT. This sequence encodes CSARDRHSGNTIYF.

The chain combines TRBV5-1 with TRBJ2-7; D is possibly TRBD1 (6 bases). Deletions cut 2 bases from V and 5 bases from J, with 8 bases between. The germline V gene encodes CDR1 SGHRS and CDR2 YFSETQ. This CDR3 region has 12 residues. CDR3 bases: TGCGCCAGCAGCTTACAGGGCCACGAGCAGTACTTC. It is translated as CASSLQGHEQYF.

This clonotype was detected only a few times. This CDR3 fails to terminate in the conserved phenylalanine or tryptophan, so it likely reflects a read error. The rearrangement links TRBV28 to TRBJ2-5; tentative D call: TRBD1 (6 bases). Germline V CDR1 and CDR2: MDHEN, SYDVKM. V was shortened by 10 bases and J by 4 bases, with 10 bases between the two germline ends. The CDR3 runs 11 residues. This CDR3 reads CATKQGETQYL. CDR3 in DNA: TGTGCCACAAAACAGGGAGAGACCCAGTACCTC.

This clonotype was seen many times. The rearrangement links TRBV20-1 to TRBJ2-7, with 12 bases aligning to TRBD2. The CDR3 has 14 residues. The V gene's germline CDR1 is DFQATT and CDR2 SNEGSKA (reference sequence). Trimming took 6 bases from V and 0 from J; bases not matched to a gene: 3. CDR3 residues: CSAGLAGNSYEQYF. Here the CDR3 DNA reads TGCAGTGCGGGACTAGCGGGCAACTCCTACGAGCAGTACTTC.

This clonotype was observed at least ten times. Here the CDR3 reads CSASGTSTVDTQYF. CDR3 nucleotide sequence: TGCAGTGCTAGTGGGACTAGCACCGTGGATACGCAGTATTTT. The chain has TRBV20-1 and TRBJ2-3; 9 bases match TRBD2. The CDR3 is 14 amino acids. Looked up from germline, CDR1 is DFQATT and CDR2 is SNEGSKA (reference sequence). The V segment lost 3 bases and the J segment 6 bases; nucleotides outside the gene matches: 7.